The 14 T cell receptor beta chains below were found in one sample sequenced in a study of beta chain features in type 1 diabetes. Expressed TCRB transcripts were sequenced after all isolated RNA was converted to cDNA. TCRdb's table, derived via immunoSEQ multiplex PCR, lists solely in-frame clones and lacks some. The sample lists 250,000 to 350,000 clones; 13% to 15% were seen once. The source material was central memory CD4+ T cells from blood. The receptor set was obtained from a young man in good health.

The chain couples TRBV14 to TRBJ1-6, with 7 bases fitting TRBD1. The CDR3 has 12 amino acids. Germline V gene sequence: CDR1 SGHDN, CDR2 FVKESK. Trimming took 7 bases from V and 9 from J; bases not matched to a gene: 3. The CDR3 protein is CASNRGFSPLHF. CDR3 sequence (DNA): TGTGCCAGCAACAGGGGTTTTTCACCCCTCCACTTT.

V and J are TRBV5-1 and TRBJ1-1; D unresolved. Germline CDR1 is SGHRS and CDR2 is YFSETQ. The CDR3 has 13 amino acids. The V gene lost 3 bases and the J gene lost 0 bases, with 6 bases spanning the gap. CDR3 DNA sequence: TGCGCCAGCAGCTCGAGATTGAACACTGAAGCTTTCTTT. This sequence encodes CASSSRLNTEAFF. Full variable domain (missing parts from reference TRBV5-1 and TRBJ1-1): KAGVTQTPRYLIKTRGQQVTLSCSPISGHRSVSWYQQTPGQGLQFLFEYFSETQRNKGNFPGRFSGRQFSNSRSEMNVSTLELGDSALYLCASSSRLNTEAFFGQGTRLTVV.

This clone was seen just once. The V gene is TRBV18, the J gene TRBJ1-6; weak D call: TRBD1 (5 bases). V gave up 4 bases and J gave up 9 bases, with 10 bases separating them. The CDR3 runs 13 residues. CDR1 is KGHSH and CDR2 is LQKENI in the germline V gene. CDR3 in DNA: TGTGCCAGCTCACAGGGGCGTAGTTCACCCCTCCACTTT. This codes for CASSQGRSSPLHF.

In regard to this clone: Different DNA sequences within this sample yield the same CDR3. The J gene is TRBJ2-1, the V gene TRBV7-2, with D tentatively TRBD1 (5 bases). The germline V gene has CDR1 SGHTA and CDR2 FQGNSA. This CDR3 is built from 15 residues. Trimming took off 1 base at V and 3 bases at J, with 10 bases between the two ends. The chain's CDR3 is CASSLDRLVYNEQFF. In nucleotides, the CDR3 is TGTGCCAGCAGCTTAGACAGGCTAGTCTACAATGAGCAGTTCTTC.

The rearrangement uses TRBV28 and TRBJ1-2; TRBD1 might be the D (5 bases). Between the trimmed V and J ends, which lost 3 bases and 8 bases, there was a span of 19 bases. The CDR3 is 15 residues long. The germline V gene has CDR1 MDHEN and CDR2 SYDVKM. The CDR3, as DNA: TGTGCCAGCAGTTTCCTAGTTGGGGACTACTCCGGCTACACCTTC. As protein: CASSFLVGDYSGYTF.

This clone was seen only a few times. J is TRBJ2-2 and V is TRBV7-2; D is uncertain. Germline-derived CDR1 and CDR2 are SGHTA and FQGNSA. V lost 0 bases and J lost 6, with 8 bases in between. The CDR3 length is 14 residues. The CDR3 sequence is CASSLASFPGELFF. As DNA, the CDR3 is TGTGCCAGCAGCTTAGCCTCCTTTCCCGGGGAGCTGTTTTTT. Full variable domain (outside the CDR3, taken from reference TRBV7-2 and TRBJ2-2): GAGVSQSPSNKVTEKGKDVELRCDPISGHTALYWYRQSLGQGLEFLIYFQGNSAPDKSGLPSDRFSAERTGGSVSTLTIQRTQQEDSAVYLCASSLASFPGELFFGEGSRLTVL.

The V call is TRBV30, the J call TRBJ2-5; D possibly corresponds to TRBD2 (5 bases). The CDR3 has 15 residues. V lost 0 bases and J lost 5, with 16 bases in between. Germline assignment: CDR1 GTSNPN and CDR2 SVGIG (reference sequence). The CDR3 here is CAWSVLTNPGETQYF. CDR3 DNA sequence: TGTGCCTGGAGTGTACTGACCAATCCGGGGGAGACCCAGTACTTC.

CDR3 loop: CASSVSAVTDTQYF. CDR3 coding DNA: TGTGCCAGCAGCGTATCGGCCGTCACAGATACGCAGTATTTT. The chain has TRBV9 and TRBJ2-3; D is unclear. Trimming removed 1 base at V and 2 bases at J, with 8 bases between. Germline V gene lookup returns CDR1 SGDLS and CDR2 YYNGEE. This CDR3 has 14 amino acids.

There are a few counts of this clone. The V gene is TRBV7-2, the J gene TRBJ2-3; 8 positions agree with TRBD1. The V gene end was trimmed by 5 bases and the J gene end by 3 bases; junction bases not matched to a gene: 7. Germline values: CDR1 SGHTA, CDR2 FQGNSA. The CDR3 sequence is 15 residues long. CDR3 bases: TGTGCCAGCAGCAAAGACAGGGGCTGGACAGATACGCAGTATTTT. The encoded protein is CASSKDRGWTDTQYF.

J is TRBJ2-3 and V is TRBV7-9; D uncertain. V lost 2 bases to trimming and J lost 3 bases, with 9 bases between them. Germline V CDR1 and CDR2: SEHNR, FQNEAQ (reference sequence). CDR3 length: 14 residues. The chain's CDR3 is CASSLSLGTDTQYF. CDR3 coding DNA: TGTGCCAGCAGCTTATCTTTAGGTACAGATACGCAGTATTTT.

This clone was seen a handful of times. The chain is built from TRBV2 and TRBJ2-4; a possible D gene is TRBD2 (6 bases). The germline CDR1 and CDR2 sequences are SNHLY and FYNNEI. The CDR3 length is 17 residues. Trimming cost V 0 bases and J 0 bases, with 12 bases left between them. CDR3 DNA: TGTGCCAGCAGTGAAGCCGGGGGAAGGCTAGCCAAAAACATTCAGTACTTC. Residues: CASSEAGGRLAKNIQYF.

The table lists this clone with a few counts. This chain uses TRBV5-1 with TRBJ1-2; TRBD1 matches 7 bases. Germline trimming cut 6 bases from V and 0 bases from J; bases unmatched to any gene: 5. This CDR3 comprises 14 residues. Germline V gene sequence: CDR1 SGHRS, CDR2 YFSETQ. The CDR3 protein is CASKGGTANYGYTF. In DNA, the CDR3 is TGCGCCAGCAAAGGAGGGACAGCTAACTATGGCTACACCTTC.

CDR3 protein: CASSLGWRGEAFF. CDR3 DNA sequence: TGTGCCAGCAGCTTAGGATGGCGGGGTGAAGCTTTCTTT. This rearrangement joins TRBV7-2 to TRBJ1-1; D not resolved. Germline V gene data show CDR1 as SGHTA and CDR2 as FQGNSA. This CDR3 has 13 residues. V dropped 1 base and J dropped 7 bases, with 10 bases sitting between them.

This clone turned up a few times. The chain recombines TRBV19 with TRBJ1-5; D unresolved. The length of the CDR3 is 15 residues. Germline assignment: CDR1 LNHDA and CDR2 SQIVND (reference sequence). Trimming stripped 7 bases from V and 5 bases from J, with 18 bases between. The CDR3 region is CASTAVSFVDQPQHF. The DNA for the CDR3 is TGTGCCAGTACCGCCGTTTCGTTTGTGGATCAGCCCCAGCATTTT. Full variable domain (outside the CDR3, taken from reference TRBV19 and TRBJ1-5): DGGITQSPKYLFRKEGQNVTLSCEQNLNHDAMYWYRQDPGQGLRLIYYSQIVNDFQKGDIAEGYSVSREKKESFPLTVTSAQKNPTAFYLCASTAVSFVDQPQHFGDGTRLSIL.